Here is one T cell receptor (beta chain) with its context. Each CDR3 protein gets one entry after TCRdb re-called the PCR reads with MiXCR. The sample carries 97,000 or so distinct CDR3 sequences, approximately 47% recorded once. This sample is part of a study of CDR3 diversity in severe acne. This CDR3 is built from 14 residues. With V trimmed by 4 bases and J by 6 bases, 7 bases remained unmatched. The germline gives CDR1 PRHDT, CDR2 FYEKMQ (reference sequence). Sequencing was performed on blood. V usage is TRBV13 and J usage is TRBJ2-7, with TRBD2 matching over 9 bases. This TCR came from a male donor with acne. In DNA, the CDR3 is TGTGCCAGCAGCTCGGGACTAGCCATTGCCGAGCAGTACTTC. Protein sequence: CASSSGLAIAEQYF.